This TCR beta chain originates from a study of prognosis after radiotherapy for stage I lung cancer. Background on the study: It was between April 2018 and January 2019 that stage I non-small cell lung cancer patients were enrolled. Among the enrolled patients, 14 to 15 had newly diagnosed primary stage I lung tumors, while about 5 had oligometastatic NSCLC following surgical resection of the primary tumor. Study outcomes and limitations: Where distant metastases developed, patients had lower Shannon entropy after stereotactic body radiation therapy. Reportedly, patients with and without metastases differed in TRBV and TRBJ gene usage.

For this clonotype: Its specificity is not known.

CDR1 is SGHVS and CDR2 is FQNEAQ in the germline V gene. The V end was cut by 3 bases, the J end by 8 bases, with 16 bases between. This CDR3 contains 14 residues. Multiplex PCR, run in two rounds, amplified TCR beta CDR3 from genomic DNA. Primers specific to each TRBV and TRBJ gene drove first-round PCR. TCRdb re-called the multiplex PCR reads with MiXCR, one entry per CDR3 protein. The sample lists around 20,000 distinct CDR3 sequences, 55% occurring once. Sequencing was performed on PBMCs, taken before or after stereotactic body radiation therapy (not recorded which). The receptor's source is a donor of 50 years or more with non-small cell lung cancer. The chain employs TRBV7-8 and TRBJ1-2; perhaps TRBD1 as D (6 bases). The CDR3 is CASSFQGFRAGYTF. CDR3 coding DNA: TGTGCCAGCAGCTTTCAGGGGTTTCGGGCCGGCTACACCTTC.